Following are 27 T cell receptor beta chains from one sample sequenced in a study of cytomegalovirus exposure and HLA in healthy donors (dated by TCRdb to 2015 to 2018). Library preparation used the immunoSEQ multiplex PCR assay. For the multiplex PCR, a mixture combining 60 forward primers for TCR Vbeta segments and 13 reverse primers for TCR Jbeta segments was used. TCRdb holds this immuneACCESS table with in-frame rearrangements only. Some clones are missing; in checked studies, unresolved V genes explain under half, and the rest has no known cause. This sample has 150,000 to 200,000 clones in its table, and 76% of those were observed once. Less than 0.9% of the sample lies in the top ten. The sequenced sample was PBMCs. These TCRs come from a female donor in good health and CMV-seronegative.

The chain links TRBV4-1 to TRBJ1-3; 8 positions match TRBD1. V lost 4 bases, J lost 2 bases, and 13 bases stayed unmatched. The CDR3 sequence is 18 residues long. Germline CDR1 MGHRA, CDR2 YSYEKL. This CDR3 reads CASSRTFDTGGTGNTIYF. As DNA, the CDR3 is TGCGCCAGCAGCCGCACCTTCGACACAGGGGGAACTGGAAACACCATATATTTT.

The chain combines TRBV6-1 with TRBJ2-7; 9 positions agree with TRBD1. The trim removed 5 bases at V and 5 bases at J, leaving 10 bases unmatched. CDR3 length: 15 amino acids. Germline CDR1 reads MNHNS; CDR2 reads SASEGT. This chain's CDR3 is CASSNSRTGVHEQYF. CDR3 DNA sequence: TGTGCCAGCAGTAATTCGAGGACAGGGGTTCACGAGCAGTACTTC.

This clone has a single count. The J gene is TRBJ1-2, the V gene TRBV10-3, with 7 bases identical to TRBD1. V gave up 6 bases and J gave up 4 bases; unmatched junction bases: 8. Germline CDR1 ENHRY, CDR2 SYGVKD. The CDR3 has 14 amino acids. The CDR3 is CAISGTETSYGYTF. CDR3 sequence (DNA): TGTGCCATCAGCGGGACAGAAACCTCCTATGGCTACACCTTC.

The gene calls are TRBV6-4 and TRBJ1-4; 7 nucleotides align to TRBD1. CDR1 MRHNA and CDR2 SNTAGT come from the germline V gene. J lost 8 bases, V lost 2 bases, and 5 bases had no gene match. CDR3 length equals 14 residues. CDR3 nucleotide sequence: TGTGCCAGCAGTGACATGCGCAGGGGGGAAAAACTGTTTTTT. This translates into CASSDMRRGEKLFF.

This chain uses TRBV13 with TRBJ2-2, with 8 nucleotides matching TRBD2. CDR3 length equals 16 residues. Per germline, CDR1 PRHDT and CDR2 FYEKMQ (reference sequence). V was pared by 0 bases and J by 3 bases, with 3 bases of the junction left unmatched. This CDR3 reads CASSLGLAGYTGELFF. The CDR3 nucleotides read TGTGCCAGCAGCTTAGGCCTAGCGGGTTACACCGGGGAGCTGTTTTTT.

The rearrangement joins TRBV4-2 to TRBJ2-1; 13 bases match TRBD2. CDR3 size: 18 residues. With V trimmed by 4 bases and J by 4 bases, 10 bases remained unmatched. Per the germline V gene, CDR1 is LGHNA and CDR2 is YNFKEQ. The CDR3 sequence is CASSPNPGLAGPYNEQFF. In DNA form, the CDR3 reads TGTGCCAGCAGCCCAAACCCGGGACTAGCGGGGCCTTACAATGAGCAGTTCTTC.

The chain links TRBV18 to TRBJ2-7; perhaps TRBD1 as D (6 bases). The V and J ends lost 3 bases and 0 bases respectively, with 12 bases between them. The germline V gene has CDR1 KGHSH and CDR2 LQKENI. This CDR3 is 15 amino acids long. CDR3 loop: CASSPGQRPSYEQYF. As DNA, the CDR3 is TGTGCCAGCTCACCCGGACAGAGACCCTCCTACGAGCAGTACTTC.

V gene TRBV7-2 combines with J gene TRBJ1-4; D not certain. The ends were cut back, 5 bases at V and 0 bases at J, with 16 bases in the middle. CDR1 is SGHTA, CDR2 FQGNSA, per germline. CDR3 length: 17 amino acids. CDR3 sequence reads: CASSPPRREATNEKLFF. CDR3 DNA sequence: TGTGCCAGCAGCCCCCCGCGGAGGGAGGCAACTAATGAAAAACTGTTTTTT.

V and J are TRBV28 and TRBJ2-3; D is unclear. Germline V gene sequence: CDR1 MDHEN, CDR2 SYDVKM. The length of the CDR3 is 15 residues. The V end lost 1 base, the J end lost 4 bases, and 12 bases lay between the germline ends. The chain's CDR3 is CASSLYSRWADTQYF. Here the CDR3 DNA reads TGTGCCAGCAGTTTATATTCCAGGTGGGCAGATACGCAGTATTTT. Supplemented by reference TRBV28 and TRBJ2-3, the full variable domain reads DVKVTQSSRYLVKRTGEKVFLECVQDMDHENMFWYRQDPGLGLRLIYFSYDVKMKEKGDIPEGYSVSREKKERFSLILESASTNQTSMYLCASSLYSRWADTQYFGPGTRLTVL.

In this sample, this clone turned up a few times. This chain links TRBV5-5 with TRBJ1-1, with TRBD1 matching over 7 bases. Trimming took 1 base from V and 5 from J; bases not matched to a gene: 8. Looked up from germline, CDR1 is SGHKS and CDR2 is YYEKEE (reference sequence). The CDR3 is made up of 15 amino acids. The CDR3 DNA reads TGTGCCAGCAGCTTGCAGCGGGGGACAGTTACTGAAGCTTTCTTT. It codes for CASSLQRGTVTEAFF.

This clone appeared a few times. The gene calls are TRBV28 and TRBJ2-3; 9 positions match TRBD1. This CDR3 comprises 15 residues. The germline CDR1 and CDR2 sequences are MDHEN and SYDVKM. The V segment lost 6 bases and the J segment 1 base; nucleotides outside the gene matches: 5. CDR3 nucleotide sequence: TGTGCCAGCAGCACAGGGGGCGGGGGCACAGATACGCAGTATTTT. Its protein product is CASSTGGGGTDTQYF. The variable domain in full, completed from reference TRBV28 and TRBJ2-3, reads DVKVTQSSRYLVKRTGEKVFLECVQDMDHENMFWYRQDPGLGLRLIYFSYDVKMKEKGDIPEGYSVSREKKERFSLILESASTNQTSMYLCASSTGGGGTDTQYFGPGTRLTVL.

The gene calls are TRBV5-1 and TRBJ1-2; 11 nucleotides align to TRBD1. V lost 0 bases, J lost 6 bases, and 1 base stayed unmatched. Germline V gene lookup returns CDR1 SGHRS and CDR2 YFSETQ. The CDR3 totals 14 residues. The CDR3 reads CASSLGDRGNGYTF. CDR3 nucleotides: TGCGCCAGCAGCTTGGGGGACAGGGGGAATGGCTACACCTTC.

The chain couples TRBV28 to TRBJ1-4; unclear D gene. Trimming pared 3 bases from V and 8 bases from J, leaving 13 bases between. CDR1 is MDHEN and CDR2 is SYDVKM in the germline V gene. The CDR3 spans 14 residues. CDR3 in DNA: TGTGCCAGCAGTTTCTTTCGGTCAACCGAAAAACTGTTTTTT. Translating gives CASSFFRSTEKLFF.

This chain links TRBV28 with TRBJ2-7; possibly TRBD2 for D (5 bases). The CDR3 runs to 13 residues. The V end lost 2 bases, the J end lost 5 bases, and 10 bases lay between the germline ends. Germline V gene lookup returns CDR1 MDHEN and CDR2 SYDVKM. For the CDR3, the DNA is TGTGCCAGCAGTTTAGAGGGAGCCGACGAGCAGTACTTC. Translating it yields CASSLEGADEQYF.

The chain couples TRBV18 to TRBJ2-1; possible D gene TRBD1, 6 bases. V was trimmed by 3 bases and J by 8 bases, leaving 11 bases between them. This CDR3 region has 13 residues. CDR1 is KGHSH, CDR2 LQKENI, per germline. CDR3 in amino acids: CASSPLGGHEQFF. The CDR3 region has the DNA TGTGCCAGCTCACCCCTAGGGGGTCATGAGCAGTTCTTC.

Regarding this clone: One end of the junction does not line up with germline, which may come from a read error. The chain recombines TRBV7-9 with TRBJ1-1; 9 bases are a match to TRBD1. CDR3 size: 16 residues. Germline V gene lookup returns CDR1 SEHNR and CDR2 FQNEAQ (reference sequence). DNA of the CDR3: TGTTCCAGCAGCTTATACACCGGGACAGGGTCAAATGAAGCTTTCTTT. Its translation: CSSSLYTGTGSNEAFF.

The V call is TRBV6-5, the J call TRBJ2-7, with D possibly TRBD1 on 7 matching bases. Deletions cut 5 bases from V and 0 bases from J, with 14 bases between. This CDR3 region has 15 residues. From germline, CDR1 is MNHEY and CDR2 SVGAGI. The CDR3 nucleotides are TGTGCCAGCAGTCGGGCGGGACAGTCCTCCTACGAGCAGTACTTC. It codes for CASSRAGQSSYEQYF.

The chain employs TRBV5-4 and TRBJ1-6, with 7 positions matching TRBD1. This CDR3 has 15 residues. V was pared by 5 bases and J by 3 bases, with 5 bases of the junction left unmatched. Germline loops: CDR1 SGHNT, CDR2 YYREEE (reference sequence). DNA for the CDR3: TGTGCCAGCAGGGAAGACAGGGTCTATAATTCACCCCTCCACTTT. Residues: CASREDRVYNSPLHF.

This sequence joins TRBV27 and TRBJ1-6; 8 nucleotides agree with TRBD1. After removal of 5 bases from V and 0 bases from J, the junction contained 3 bases not matched to a gene. Germline CDR1 reads MNHEY; CDR2 reads SMNVEV (reference sequence). The CDR3 sequence is 16 residues long. The CDR3 region has the DNA TGTGCCAGCAGTCCCACAGGGGGCTCCTATAATTCACCCCTCCACTTT. It is translated as CASSPTGGSYNSPLHF.

Only a few counts were recorded for this clone. The rearrangement uses TRBV7-9 and TRBJ2-1; 8 positions match TRBD1. Germline-derived CDR1 and CDR2 are SEHNR and FQNEAQ (reference sequence). This CDR3 has 16 amino acids. The V and J ends lost 1 base and 4 bases, in that order; junction bases with no gene match: 6. The CDR3: CASSLVGQANYNEQFF. CDR3 sequence (DNA): TGTGCCAGCAGCTTAGTGGGACAGGCAAATTACAATGAGCAGTTCTTC.

This clone is a singleton in its sample. The V and J genes are TRBV9 and TRBJ2-5; maybe TRBD1 (6 bases). With 0 bases removed from V and 7 bases from J, the gap between germline ends came to 16 bases. The CDR3 sequence is 15 residues long. From germline, CDR1 is SGDLS and CDR2 YYNGEE. The CDR3 spells CASSVATGWSWTQYF. CDR3 sequence (DNA): TGTGCCAGCAGCGTAGCAACAGGGTGGTCGTGGACCCAGTACTTC.

The chain links TRBV7-3 to TRBJ1-1; possibly TRBD1 for D (6 bases). There are 14 residues in the CDR3. Germline V lookup: CDR1 SGHTA, CDR2 FQGTGA. V was cut by 1 base and J by 1 base, with 7 bases left in between. CDR3 coding DNA: TGTGCCAGCAGCTTAATCAGGGGGAACACTGAAGCTTTCTTT. It encodes CASSLIRGNTEAFF.

V usage is TRBV20-1 and J usage is TRBJ1-1; tentative D call: TRBD1 (5 bases). CDR1 is DFQATT and CDR2 is SNEGSKA in the germline V gene (reference sequence). The CDR3 sequence is 11 residues long. Trimming stripped 5 bases from V and 4 bases from J, with 8 bases between. The CDR3 bases are TGCAGTGCTCCCGGGGGCACTGAAGCTTTCTTT. Protein product: CSAPGGTEAFF.

The sample holds a few counts of this clone. This chain uses TRBV6-5 with TRBJ2-1; 9 bases match TRBD2. CDR3 length equals 15 residues. V was pared by 7 bases and J by 7 bases, with 11 bases of the junction left unmatched. Germline V CDR1 and CDR2: MNHEY, SVGAGI. The CDR3 region has the DNA TGTGCCAGCACTGCCCGTAGCGGGAGTGGGAATGAGCAGTTCTTC. Protein: CASTARSGSGNEQFF.

The chain recombines TRBV9 with TRBJ1-2; TRBD1 might be the D (6 bases). CDR3 size: 14 residues. Looked up from germline, CDR1 is SGDLS and CDR2 is YYNGEE. Trimming left V 0 bases short and J 2 bases short, with 8 bases between. The CDR3 DNA is TGTGCCAGCAGCGTAGCCACAGGGAACTATGGCTACACCTTC. It yields the protein CASSVATGNYGYTF.

This clone was counted a single time. The chain has TRBV6-6 and TRBJ2-7, with D possibly being TRBD2 (6 bases). The CDR3 is made up of 14 amino acids. V lost 0 bases and J 4 bases, leaving 10 bases between the germline ends. CDR1 and CDR2 (germline): MNHNY, SVGAGI (reference sequence). CDR3 amino acids: CASSYSGDFYEQYF. The CDR3, as DNA: TGTGCCAGCAGTTACTCGGGGGACTTTTACGAGCAGTACTTC.

V usage is TRBV6-1 and J usage is TRBJ1-6; 9 positions match TRBD1. CDR1 MNHNS and CDR2 SASEGT come from the germline V gene. With V trimmed by 2 bases and J by 11 bases, 10 bases remained unmatched. The CDR3 has 16 amino acids. This CDR3 is CASSEPGDRQGAPLHF. For the CDR3, the DNA is TGTGCCAGCAGTGAACCCGGGGACCGACAGGGGGCACCCCTCCACTTT.